The 20 T cell receptor beta chains given below trace back to one sample, sequenced in a study of blood T cell repertoires in COVID-19. The protocol was immunoSEQ multiplex PCR, while the TCRdb copy is restricted to in-frame clones and leaves out a portion. The table records approximately 350,000 clones, around 89% of them present only once. The sample taken for sequencing was peripheral blood. These receptors were taken from a woman in her twenties or thirties with COVID-19, enrolled during active disease.

The chain combines TRBV15 with TRBJ1-2; 9 nucleotides match TRBD1. With 0 bases clipped from V and 4 bases from J, the junction kept 21 bases outside the gene matches. Germline V gene sequence: CDR1 LNHNV, CDR2 YYDKDF (reference sequence). CDR3 length equals 21 residues. DNA for the CDR3: TGTGCCACCAGCAGAGATGAGTCGGTAAGATGGGGACAGGGTATTTTCTATGGCTACACCTTC. Translating gives CATSRDESVRWGQGIFYGYTF.

This chain joins TRBV28 and TRBJ1-1; D not resolved. The CDR3 covers 16 residues. The ends were cut back, 1 base at V and 1 base at J, with 13 bases in the middle. Germline V CDR1 and CDR2: MDHEN, SYDVKM. CDR3 bases: TGTGCCAGCAGTTTATCCGGCGCGGACTGGAACACTGAAGCTTTCTTT. Translation: CASSLSGADWNTEAFF.

This clone has just a few counts. The J gene is TRBJ1-6, the V gene TRBV4-1; no reliable D call. The germline CDR1 and CDR2 sequences are MGHRA and YSYEKL. This CDR3 is built from 14 residues. Between the trimmed V and J ends, which lost 3 bases and 9 bases, there was a span of 12 bases. For the CDR3, the DNA is TGCGCCAGCAGCCACCCCGTGAGTACTTCACCCCTCCACTTT. This codes for CASSHPVSTSPLHF.

The rearrangement links TRBV19 to TRBJ2-1; TRBD2 matches at 10 bases. Germline V gives CDR1 LNHDA, CDR2 SQIVND (reference sequence). The CDR3 is 15 amino acids. The ends lost 2 bases at V and 2 bases at J; junction bases unmatched: 0. This chain's CDR3 is CASSISGGAYNEQFF. Written as DNA, the CDR3 is TGTGCCAGTAGTATAAGCGGGGGGGCCTACAATGAGCAGTTCTTC.

The V call is TRBV4-1, the J call TRBJ1-5; 8 positions match TRBD1. Germline V gene data show CDR1 as MGHRA and CDR2 as YSYEKL. V lost 9 bases, J lost 7 bases, and 23 bases stayed unmatched. This CDR3 has 18 amino acids. The CDR3 loop reads CARPEDRVGGRGGQPQHF. In nucleotides, the CDR3 is TGCGCCAGACCAGAGGACAGGGTGGGGGGGAGAGGTGGCCAGCCCCAGCATTTT.

This clone was recorded once. The CDR3 nucleotides read TGTGCCAGCCTTAGGGGACAGGGGGCTTGGGAGCAGTACGTC. This encodes CASLRGQGAWEQYV. V and J are TRBV6-5 and TRBJ2-7, with 12 bases fitting TRBD1. Germline V CDR1 and CDR2: MNHEY, SVGAGI. The V and J ends lost 8 bases and 7 bases, in that order; junction bases with no gene match: 9. The CDR3 runs 14 residues.

This clone occurred once. The chain combines TRBV20-1 with TRBJ1-5; D remains unclear. V was shortened by 3 bases and J by 4 bases, with 13 bases between the two germline ends. The length of the CDR3 is 14 residues. CDR1 DFQATT and CDR2 SNEGSKA come from the germline V gene (reference sequence). CDR3 sequence: CSASSGGFNQPQHF. The CDR3 bases are TGCAGTGCTAGTAGCGGCGGCTTTAATCAGCCCCAGCATTTT.

This clone was seen once. V and J are TRBV3-1 (or the pseudogene TRBV3-2) and TRBJ1-1, with 7 positions matching TRBD1. Trimming at V came to 4 bases and at J to 4 bases, leaving 9 bases not matched to a gene. Germline CDR1 LGHDT, CDR2 YNNKEL (reference sequence). The CDR3 sequence is 15 residues long. CDR3 bases: TGTGCCAGCAGCCTGGGTACAGGGGCGAGCACTGAAGCTTTCTTT. Its translation: CASSLGTGASTEAFF.

The gene calls are TRBV19 and TRBJ1-4; D unclear. The germline CDR1 and CDR2 sequences are LNHDA and SQIVND (reference sequence). Trimming left V 5 bases short and J 6 bases short, with 19 bases between. CDR3 length equals 16 residues. The CDR3 DNA follows: TGTGCCAGTAGTCCGTTGGACTCATCTCGGGATGAAAAACTGTTTTTT. This translates into CASSPLDSSRDEKLFF.

This chain joins TRBV10-1 and TRBJ2-1, with 15 bases lining up with TRBD2. This CDR3 is 16 amino acids long. J gave up 4 bases and V 7 bases, and 5 bases lay outside the gene matches. The germline gives CDR1 WNHNN, CDR2 SYGVQD (reference sequence). In nucleotides, the CDR3 is TGCGCCAGCATCGGGACTAGCGGGGGGAGGTACAATGAGCAGTTCTTC. It specifies CASIGTSGGRYNEQFF.

The count of this clone is one. The chain combines TRBV3-1 (or the pseudogene TRBV3-2) with TRBJ2-1; TRBD2 matches at 13 bases. V trimming: 9 bases; J trimming: 9 bases; junction bases outside the gene matches: 8. The CDR3 is 14 residues long. Germline V lookup: CDR1 LGHDT, CDR2 YNNKEL (reference sequence). The CDR3 sequence: CASRLAGGLGEQFF. The CDR3 nucleotides read TGTGCCAGTAGACTAGCGGGAGGCCTCGGTGAGCAGTTCTTC.

The chain carries TRBV4-3 and TRBJ2-3, with D possibly TRBD1 on 5 matching bases. The CDR3 is 15 amino acids. Looked up from germline, CDR1 is LGHNA and CDR2 is YSLEER. V was shortened by 0 bases and J by 7 bases, with 14 bases between the two germline ends. The CDR3 DNA is TGCGCCAGCAGCCAAGAATACAACGGACAAAATACGCAGTATTTT. As protein: CASSQEYNGQNTQYF.

V is TRBV30 and J is TRBJ2-1, with D hard to call. V was trimmed by 2 bases and J by 3 bases, leaving 14 bases between them. The CDR3 length is 15 residues. CDR1 and CDR2 (germline): GTSNPN, SVGIG (reference sequence). The CDR3 loop reads CAWSIGLVGYNEQFF. In DNA form, the CDR3 reads TGTGCCTGGAGTATCGGTCTAGTGGGCTACAATGAGCAGTTCTTC.

This sequence joins TRBV7-2 and TRBJ1-2; TRBD1 agrees at 8 bases. Germline assignment: CDR1 SGHTA and CDR2 FQGNSA. V was pared by 3 bases and J by 7 bases, with 7 bases of the junction left unmatched. The CDR3 runs to 14 residues. CDR3 protein: CASSFPDRVRGYTF. The CDR3 nucleotides are TGTGCCAGCAGCTTCCCGGACAGGGTGCGTGGCTACACCTTC.

This chain links TRBV19 with TRBJ1-4; 7 positions agree with TRBD1. From germline, CDR1 is LNHDA and CDR2 SQIVND (reference sequence). There are 14 residues in the CDR3. Germline trimming cut 8 bases from V and 4 bases from J; bases unmatched to any gene: 7. The CDR3 DNA follows: TGTGCCAGTGCTTCGGACAGGCTTAATGAAAAACTGTTTTTT. Protein product: CASASDRLNEKLFF.

This chain connects TRBV2 to TRBJ2-1; 13 bases are a match to TRBD2. The trim removed 11 bases at V and 7 bases at J, leaving 5 bases unmatched. The CDR3 is 13 amino acids. Germline assignment: CDR1 SNHLY and CDR2 FYNNEI. CDR3 sequence: CASRTSGRNEQFF. The CDR3 coding sequence is TGTGCCTCTCGGACTAGCGGGAGAAATGAGCAGTTCTTC.

This clone was detected only once. The J gene is TRBJ2-3, the V gene TRBV7-9; 8 nucleotides align to TRBD1. The V and J ends lost 4 bases and 2 bases, in that order; junction bases with no gene match: 5. Germline V gene data show CDR1 as SEHNR and CDR2 as FQNEAQ (reference sequence). This CDR3 is built from 15 residues. The CDR3 sequence: CASSYGQGFTDTQYF. CDR3 sequence (DNA): TGTGCCAGCAGCTATGGACAGGGATTCACAGATACGCAGTATTTT.

The CDR3: CASSSQTSGGADEQYF. The CDR3 bases are TGTGCCAGCAGCTCCCAAACTAGCGGGGGGGCTGACGAGCAGTACTTC. The gene calls are TRBV7-2 and TRBJ2-7, with 13 bases aligning to TRBD2. The CDR3 contains 16 residues. Germline loops: CDR1 SGHTA, CDR2 FQGNSA. J gave up 5 bases and V 4 bases, and 8 bases lay outside the gene matches.

V gene TRBV24-1 combines with J gene TRBJ2-7; 7 nucleotides align to TRBD2. Germline CDR1 is KGHDR and CDR2 is SFDVKD. J was trimmed by 6 bases and V by 4 bases; bases with no gene match: 5. CDR3 length: 13 residues. The CDR3 DNA reads TGTGCCACCAGTGACCCTGGCGGGGGCGAGCAGTACTTC. Residues: CATSDPGGGEQYF.

The rearrangement links TRBV20-1 to TRBJ1-1; the match to TRBD1 covers 9 bases. The germline V gene encodes CDR1 DFQATT and CDR2 SNEGSKA (reference sequence). This CDR3 has 15 residues. V dropped 3 bases and J dropped 0; count of bases not matched to a gene: 5. This chain's CDR3 is CSASSGTGMNTEAFF. The CDR3 bases are TGCAGTGCTAGTTCCGGGACAGGGATGAACACTGAAGCTTTCTTT.